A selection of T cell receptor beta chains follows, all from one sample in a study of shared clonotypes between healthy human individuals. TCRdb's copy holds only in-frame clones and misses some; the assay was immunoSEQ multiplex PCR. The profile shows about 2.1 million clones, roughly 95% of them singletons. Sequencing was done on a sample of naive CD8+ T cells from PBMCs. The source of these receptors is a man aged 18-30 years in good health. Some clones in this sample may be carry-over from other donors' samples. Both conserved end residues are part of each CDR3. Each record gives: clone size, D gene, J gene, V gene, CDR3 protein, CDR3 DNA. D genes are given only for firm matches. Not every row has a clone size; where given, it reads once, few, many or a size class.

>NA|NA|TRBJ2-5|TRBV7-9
CASSPKKQGGQETQYF
TGTGCCAGCAGCCCAAAAAAACAAGGCGGCCAAGAGACCCAGTACTTC
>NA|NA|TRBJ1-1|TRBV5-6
CASSLATWSLNTEAFF
TGTGCCAGCAGCTTGGCCACTTGGTCCCTGAACACTGAAGCTTTCTTT
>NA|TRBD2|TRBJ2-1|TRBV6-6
CASSPRGTDYNEQFF
TGTGCCAGCAGCCCGCGGGGGACGGACTACAATGAGCAGTTCTTC
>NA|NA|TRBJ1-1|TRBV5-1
CASSFGRDDTEAFF
TGCGCCAGCAGCTTCGGCAGGGACGACACTGAAGCTTTCTTT
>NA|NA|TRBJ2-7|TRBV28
CASSGRADSYEQYF
TGTGCCAGCAGTGGACGGGCAGACTCCTACGAGCAGTACTTC
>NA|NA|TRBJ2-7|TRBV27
CASSFSGAVYEQYF
TGTGCCAGCAGTTTCTCAGGAGCGGTCTACGAGCAGTACTTC
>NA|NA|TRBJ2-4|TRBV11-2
CASSLDGAVLAKNIQYF
TGTGCCAGCAGCTTAGATGGAGCAGTGCTAGCCAAAAACATTCAGTACTTC
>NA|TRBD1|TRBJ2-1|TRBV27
CASSTTGTGAYNEQFF
TGTGCCAGCAGTACCACCGGGACAGGGGCCTACAATGAGCAGTTCTTC
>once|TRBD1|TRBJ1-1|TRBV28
CASSSLDRVDGTEAFF
TGTGCCAGCAGTTCCCTCGACAGGGTGGACGGCACTGAAGCTTTCTTT
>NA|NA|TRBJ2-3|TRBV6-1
CASKAVLYTDTQYF
TGTGCCAGCAAAGCGGTCCTCTACACAGATACGCAGTATTTT
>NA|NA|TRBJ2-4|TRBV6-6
CASSPGRVDIQYF
TGTGCCAGCAGTCCGGGACGAGTAGACATTCAGTACTTC
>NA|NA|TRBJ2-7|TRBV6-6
CASSGTGPSYEQYF
TGTGCCAGCAGTGGGACGGGACCCTCCTACGAGCAGTACTTC
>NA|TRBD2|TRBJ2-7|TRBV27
CASRQTSGFSYEQYF
TGTGCCAGCAGGCAGACTAGCGGGTTCTCCTACGAGCAGTACTTC
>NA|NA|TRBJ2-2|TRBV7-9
CASSLGQLNTGELFF
TGTGCCAGCAGCTTAGGCCAGCTAAACACCGGGGAGCTGTTTTTT
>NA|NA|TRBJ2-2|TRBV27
CASSLIRLGNTGELFF
TGTGCCAGCAGTTTAATTCGCCTGGGGAACACCGGGGAGCTGTTTTTT
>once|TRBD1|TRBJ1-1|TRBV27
CASSPPPDRAHTEAFF
TGTGCCAGCAGTCCCCCCCCTGACAGGGCTCACACTGAAGCTTTCTTT
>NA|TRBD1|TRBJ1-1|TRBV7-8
CASSSIGQGSTEAFF
TGTGCCAGCAGCTCAATAGGACAGGGTAGCACTGAAGCTTTCTTT
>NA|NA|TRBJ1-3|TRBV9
CASSVEPGSTGNTIYF
TGTGCCAGCAGCGTAGAACCCGGGTCGACTGGAAACACCATATATTTT
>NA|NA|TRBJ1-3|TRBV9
CASSVGSGAYRGNTIYF
TGTGCCAGCAGCGTAGGGTCAGGGGCTTATCGTGGAAACACCATATATTTT
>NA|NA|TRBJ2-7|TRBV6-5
CASSPLSADEQYF
TGTGCCAGCAGCCCCCTTTCTGCCGACGAGCAGTACTTC
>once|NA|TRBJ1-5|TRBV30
CAWGGGLSNQPQHF
TGTGCCTGGGGCGGGGGCCTCAGCAATCAGCCCCAGCATTTT
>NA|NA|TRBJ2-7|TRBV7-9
CASSSPGRVGLLEQYF
TGTGCCAGCAGCTCCCCGGGCCGGGTTGGTCTACTCGAGCAGTACTTC
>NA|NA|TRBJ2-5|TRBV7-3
CASSPTGGRKETQYF
TGTGCCAGCAGCCCGACCGGGGGGCGTAAAGAGACCCAGTACTTC
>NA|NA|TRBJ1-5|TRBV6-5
CASISREGSQPQHF
TGTGCCAGCATCTCGCGGGAGGGAAGTCAGCCCCAGCATTTT